Presented here are 10 T cell receptor beta chains from one specimen sequenced in a study of T cell changes during pregnancy in multiple sclerosis (dated by TCRdb to 2018 to 2020). Libraries were built with the immunoSEQ multiplex PCR assay. TCRdb stores this immuneACCESS table with in-frame sequences only. Part of the clones is absent; in the studies checked, under half of the shortfall reflects unresolved V genes, and no reason is known for the rest. For this sample the table gives 100,000 or so clones, of which roughly 94% were detected only once. The ten biggest clones cover around 1.7% of the sample. The sequenced sample was peripheral blood, obtained after pregnancy. The receptors shown here come from a female donor in good health, enrolled as a control in a pregnancy study.

This chain uses TRBV5-1 with TRBJ2-3, with 9 positions matching TRBD1. This CDR3 is 14 amino acids long. V was clipped by 7 bases and J by 6 bases; unmatched bases: 9. Germline V CDR1 and CDR2: SGHRS, YFSETQ. CDR3 sequence: CASRDREHPDTQYF. CDR3 in DNA: TGCGCCAGCCGGGACAGGGAACATCCCGATACGCAGTATTTT.

The genes are TRBV9 and TRBJ2-1, with TRBD2 matching 9 bases. The CDR3 consists of 14 residues. Per germline, CDR1 SGDLS and CDR2 YYNGEE. Germline trimming cut 0 bases from V and 9 bases from J; bases unmatched to any gene: 4. The CDR3 region has the DNA TGTGCCAGCAGCGTAGGGGGCGGGAGGGGTGAGCAGTTCTTC. Protein product: CASSVGGGRGEQFF.

The chain couples TRBV5-1 to TRBJ2-3; maybe TRBD2 (5 bases). This CDR3 is 14 amino acids long. Trimming removed 4 bases at V and 2 bases at J, with 11 bases between. Germline assignment: CDR1 SGHRS and CDR2 YFSETQ. DNA of the CDR3: TGCGCCAGCAGCCCCGGACTGATCACAGATACGCAGTATTTT. Translated: CASSPGLITDTQYF.

In its sample, this clone was seen once. The CDR3 DNA reads as TGTGCCAGCAGCTTGAAGCTTCATAACACCGGGGAGCTGTTTTTT. It is translated as CASSLKLHNTGELFF. This chain uses TRBV13 with TRBJ2-2, with no clear D. V shed 3 bases and J shed 2 bases, with 10 bases lying between them. The CDR3 sequence is 15 residues long. Germline V CDR1 and CDR2: PRHDT, FYEKMQ (reference sequence).

The rearrangement links TRBV28 to TRBJ2-4; 7 bases line up with TRBD1. This CDR3 region has 15 residues. The V and J ends lost 6 bases and 3 bases, in that order; junction bases with no gene match: 8. Germline V gene sequence: CDR1 MDHEN, CDR2 SYDVKM. The CDR3 nucleotides read TGTGCCAGCAGCTTAACTGACAGGGACAAAAACATTCAGTACTTC. This gives the protein CASSLTDRDKNIQYF.

This clone appeared a single time. This chain uses TRBV6-1 with TRBJ2-7, with D maybe TRBD2 (5 bases). This CDR3 has 15 amino acids. Germline V gives CDR1 MNHNS, CDR2 SASEGT. The germline V and J ends were trimmed by 3 bases and 0 bases, with 12 bases remaining between them. CDR3 sequence (DNA): TGTGCCAGCAGTGATAAGCCGGCGGGCTCCTACGAGCAGTACTTC. Translated: CASSDKPAGSYEQYF.

V usage is TRBV15 and J usage is TRBJ2-7; possible D gene TRBD2, 5 bases. This CDR3 spans 15 amino acids. CDR1 is LNHNV and CDR2 is YYDKDF in the germline V gene (reference sequence). Trimming cost V 3 bases and J 4 bases, with 16 bases left between them. Here the CDR3 DNA reads TGTGCCACCAGCAGTACTCCCGGGCGGGTGTACGAGCAGTACTTC. It is translated as CATSSTPGRVYEQYF.

The V and J genes are TRBV4-2 and TRBJ2-7; unclear D gene. Germline CDR1 and CDR2: LGHNA and YNFKEQ. Trimming removed 2 bases at V and 2 bases at J, with 13 bases between. The CDR3 spans 15 residues. The CDR3: CASSQFGGSTYEQYF. CDR3 nucleotides: TGTGCCAGCAGCCAATTCGGCGGTAGTACCTACGAGCAGTACTTC.

J is TRBJ1-5 and V is TRBV19; 7 bases match TRBD1. J gave up 3 bases and V 5 bases, and 4 bases lay outside the gene matches. The V gene's germline CDR1 is LNHDA and CDR2 SQIVND (reference sequence). This CDR3 is 14 amino acids long. CDR3 nucleotides: TGTGCCAGTAGTCACGACAGGGCCAATCAGCCCCAGCATTTT. Translation: CASSHDRANQPQHF.

The V and J genes are TRBV10-2 and TRBJ2-7; the match to TRBD2 covers 7 bases. This CDR3 comprises 14 residues. J lost 3 bases, V lost 4 bases, and 6 bases had no gene match. Germline lookup yields CDR1 WSHSY and CDR2 SAAADI. The CDR3 coding sequence is TGCGCCAGCAGTGCAGGTCCTAGCGGCTACGAGCAGTACTTC. Its protein product is CASSAGPSGYEQYF.